This T cell receptor (beta chain) was recovered during a study of T cell repertoires in cytomegalovirus infection. Study context: Both a matching HLA type and CMV infection were indicated by public TCR beta signatures. General observations from the study: Pooled public TCR beta family frequency picked out CMV carriers with the relevant HLA. Dominating the ex vivo response were HLA-C-restricted CMV-specific TCR beta clonotypes.

Concerning this clonotype itself: Its antigen is not known.

Germline-derived CDR1 and CDR2 are SQVTM and ANQGSEA. V shed 7 bases and J shed 0 bases, with 12 bases lying between them. The CDR3 is 13 amino acids. Each CDR3 protein is one row after TCRdb ran MiXCR on the reads. Of more than 350,000 distinct CDR3 sequences in the sample, approximately 31% were seen once. The clonotype originates from a human donor in good health (CMV status not recorded). Some clones in this sample may be carry-over from other donors' samples. The chain carries TRBV29-1 and TRBJ1-1; D gene unclear. Specimen: PBMCs. CDR3 sequence (DNA): TGCAGCGGGGGTGGGCGGATGAACACTGAAGCTTTCTTT. It encodes CSGGGRMNTEAFF.